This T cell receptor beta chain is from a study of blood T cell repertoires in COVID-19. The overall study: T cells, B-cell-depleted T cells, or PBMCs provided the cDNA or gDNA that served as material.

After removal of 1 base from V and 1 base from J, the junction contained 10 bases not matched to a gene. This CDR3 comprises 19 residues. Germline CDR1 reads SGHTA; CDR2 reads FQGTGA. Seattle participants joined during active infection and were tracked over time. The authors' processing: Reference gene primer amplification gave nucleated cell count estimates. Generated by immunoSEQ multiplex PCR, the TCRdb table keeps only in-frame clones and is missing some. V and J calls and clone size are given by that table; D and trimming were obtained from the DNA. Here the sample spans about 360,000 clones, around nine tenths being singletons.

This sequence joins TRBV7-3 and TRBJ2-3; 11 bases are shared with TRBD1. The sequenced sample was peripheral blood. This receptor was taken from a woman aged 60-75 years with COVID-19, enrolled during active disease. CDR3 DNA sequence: TGTGCCAGCAGCTTAATAGGCGGACAGGGGGCGCGCGGCACAGATACGCAGTATTTT. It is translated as CASSLIGGQGARGTDTQYF. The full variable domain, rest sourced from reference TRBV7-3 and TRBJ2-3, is GAGVSQTPSNKVTEKGKYVELRCDPISGHTALYWYRQSLGQGPEFLIYFQGTGAADDSGLPNDRFFAVRPEGSVSTLKIQRTERGDSAVYLCASSLIGGQGARGTDTQYFGPGTRLTVL.